This entry is about one TCR beta chain. Antigen specificity is unknown. The CDR3 end falls 3 residues outside the read, so it is completed with the germline J gene. Other DNA sequences within the sample encode an identical CDR3. The data belong to a study of T cells in women clearing cervical HPV infection. General study findings and limits: Controls had more TRBV6-7 (0.16%) than cases (about 0.11%).

Using immunoSEQ multiplex PCR, the repertoire was profiled, and TCRdb retains in-frame clones only, with some absent. The specimen's table records about 35,000 clones. The CDR3 totals 16 residues. Trimming removed 1 base from V and 0 bases from J; junction bases left unmatched: 3. Germline CDR1 reads SNHLY; CDR2 reads FYNNEI. The sequenced sample consisted of blood buffy coat. This receptor was identified in a woman aged 18-70 years with a cervical HPV16 infection that either progressed to CIN3+ or cleared (not recorded which). The J gene is TRBJ1-3, the V gene TRBV2; 7 bases align to TRBD1. Incomplete CDR3 DNA: TGTGCCAGCAGTGAAGGGACAGGTAACTCTGGAAACACC. Translation: CASSEGTGNSGNT. The CDR3 as a whole reads CASSEGTGNSGNTIYF. Using reference TRBV2 and TRBJ1-3 for the parts outside the CDR3, the full variable domain is EPEVTQTPSHQVTQMGQEVILRCVPISNHLYFYWYRQILGQKVEFLVSFYNNEISEKSEIFDDQFSVERPDGSNFTLKIRSTKLEDSAMYFCASSEGTGNSGNTIYFGEGSWLTVV.